Listed below are T cell receptor beta chains from one sample, sequenced in a study of blood T cell repertoires in COVID-19. Assay: immunoSEQ multiplex PCR; the TCRdb copy retains only in-frame clones and omits some. The sample yields roughly 130,000 clones, less than 90% seen once. The source material was PBMCs or T cells enriched from blood (not recorded which). Source of these receptors: a woman aged 30 to 39 who had recovered from COVID-19. CDR3s include the opening cysteine and the closing phenylalanine or tryptophan. The D gene is left open where the match is weak. The size of a clone is reported for some rows only, either as once, few or many, or as a class for expanded clones.

J gene | clone size | D gene | V gene | CDR3 protein | CDR3 DNA
TRBJ2-7 | - | - | TRBV11-3 | CASSPRGGPGTPSSYEQYF | TGTGCCAGCAGCCCTAGAGGCGGGCCCGGGACACCGAGCTCCTACGAGCAGTACTTC
TRBJ2-5 | once | TRBD2 | TRBV28 | CASSSLAGAKETQYF | TGTGCCAGCAGTTCCCTAGCGGGAGCTAAAGAGACCCAGTACTTC
TRBJ1-1 | - | - | TRBV7-3 | CASSPGRTTEAFF | TGTGCCAGCAGTCCGGGGAGGACGACTGAAGCTTTCTTT
TRBJ1-5 | few | TRBD1 | TRBV28 | CASSDRVGPNQPQHF | TGTGCCAGCAGTGACAGGGTGGGGCCCAATCAGCCCCAGCATTTT
TRBJ1-1 | few | - | TRBV23-1 | CASSQSRILNRVSFF | TGCGCCAGCAGTCAATCGAGAATTCTGAACAGGGTATCTTTCTTT
TRBJ2-2 | - | TRBD1 | TRBV11-3 | CASSSAGTGRTGELFF | TGTGCCAGCAGTTCAGCCGGGACAGGGAGGACCGGGGAGCTGTTTTTT
TRBJ2-4 | - | - | TRBV11-2 | CASSLSAGYQNIQYF | TGTGCCAGCAGCTTGAGCGCAGGGTACCAAAACATTCAGTACTTC
TRBJ1-5 | - | - | TRBV30 | CAWRSDSHSNQPQHF | TGTGCCTGGAGGTCGGACAGCCATAGCAATCAGCCCCAGCATTTT
TRBJ2-7 | - | - | TRBV18 | CASSTDSGGGYEQYF | TGTGCCAGTTCTACGGATAGCGGAGGCGGGTACGAGCAGTACTTC
TRBJ2-2 | - | TRBD2 | TRBV30 | CAWSVPGLGAGELFF | TGTGCCTGGAGTGTACCAGGACTAGGAGCCGGGGAGCTGTTTTTT
TRBJ2-1 | once | - | TRBV5-1 | CASSPGNSASWYNEQFF | TGCGCCAGCAGCCCGGGCAATAGCGCTAGTTGGTACAATGAGCAGTTCTTC
TRBJ1-6 | - | TRBD1 | TRBV18 | CASSPSTGNNSPLHF | TGTGCCAGCTCACCCTCGACAGGGAATAATTCACCCCTCCACTTT
TRBJ1-5 | - | - | TRBV28 | CASRRTVYNQPQHF | TGTGCCAGCAGACGGACAGTTTACAATCAGCCCCAGCATTTT
TRBJ2-6 | - | - | TRBV19 | CASRTGSSGANVLTF | TGTGCCAGTAGGACAGGCTCCTCTGGGGCCAACGTCCTGACTTTC
TRBJ2-5 | - | - | TRBV28 | CASRVEKTQYF | TGTGCCAGCAGGGTGGAGAAGACCCAGTACTTC
TRBJ2-5 | - | TRBD2 | TRBV28 | CASSSPDPLAEQETQYF | TGTGCCAGCAGTTCTCCCGATCCACTAGCGGAGCAAGAGACCCAGTACTTC
TRBJ1-1 | - | - | TRBV14 | CASSQEGTPNTEAFF | TGTGCCAGCAGCCAAGAGGGCACCCCGAACACTGAAGCTTTCTTT
TRBJ2-2 | - | TRBD1 | TRBV15 | CATRGTGDTGELFF | TGTGCCACACGCGGGACAGGGGACACCGGGGAGCTGTTTTTT
TRBJ2-5 | - | TRBD2 | TRBV5-1 | CASSPAGTRGLQETQYF | TGCGCCAGCAGCCCGGCAGGGACTAGAGGCCTCCAAGAGACCCAGTACTTC
TRBJ2-7 | - | TRBD2 | TRBV2 | CASSALTSGTGEQYF | TGTGCCAGCAGTGCCTTGACTAGCGGGACGGGAGAGCAGTACTTC
TRBJ2-2 | - | - | TRBV5-6 | CASSWRGRNTGELFF | TGTGCCAGCAGCTGGAGAGGGAGGAACACCGGGGAGCTGTTTTTT
TRBJ1-5 | - | TRBD1 | TRBV30 | CAWTRQGDQPQHF | TGTGCCTGGACCAGACAGGGAGATCAGCCCCAGCATTTT
TRBJ1-2 | - | - | TRBV28 | CASSEGRGYWRGYTF | TGTGCCAGCAGCGAGGGCAGGGGATACTGGCGGGGCTACACCTTC
TRBJ1-3 | - | - | TRBV7-8 | CASSLVRGSGNTIYF | TGTGCCAGCAGCTTAGTCCGAGGCTCTGGAAACACCATATATTTT
TRBJ2-2 | - | - | TRBV6-5 | CATSDWSNTGELFF | TGTGCCACTAGCGACTGGTCCAACACCGGGGAGCTGTTTTTT
TRBJ2-1 | - | - | TRBV10-3 | CAIRGRTRTFPSYNEQFF | TGTGCCATCAGAGGAAGAACCCGGACTTTCCCCTCCTACAATGAGCAGTTCTTC
TRBJ2-7 | - | TRBD2 | TRBV9 | CASSPGLAGERQYF | TGTGCCAGCAGCCCCGGACTAGCGGGAGAGAGGCAGTACTTC
TRBJ1-1 | - | TRBD1 | TRBV27 | CASRISQGADTEAFF | TGTGCCAGCAGGATCTCACAGGGGGCGGACACTGAAGCTTTCTTT
TRBJ2-2 | - | - | TRBV11-1 | CASSLEGRGTGELFF | TGTGCCAGCAGCTTAGAGGGCCGGGGGACCGGGGAGCTGTTTTTT
TRBJ2-3 | - | TRBD1 | TRBV4-2 | CASSQDPGQGADTQYF | TGTGCCAGCAGCCAAGATCCGGGACAGGGGGCAGATACGCAGTATTTT
TRBJ1-1 | - | TRBD1 | TRBV7-3 | CASSPRTGAITEAFF | TGTGCCAGCAGCCCCCGGACAGGGGCGATCACTGAAGCTTTCTTT
TRBJ2-3 | - | TRBD2 | TRBV25-1 | CASSEWGGFTDTQYF | TGTGCCAGCAGTGAATGGGGGGGTTTCACAGATACGCAGTATTTT
TRBJ1-6 | - | - | TRBV28 | CAITGRGASYNSPLHF | TGTGCCATCACCGGGCGGGGTGCCTCATATAATTCACCCCTCCACTTT
TRBJ2-1 | - | - | TRBV5-1 | CASSPGSYNEQFF | TGCGCCAGCAGCCCGGGGTCCTACAATGAGCAGTTCTTC
TRBJ2-4 | - | TRBD1 | TRBV5-1 | CASSPVRQGILAKNIQYF | TGCGCCAGCAGCCCCGTCCGACAGGGAATCTTAGCCAAAAACATTCAGTACTTC
TRBJ1-1 | - | - | TRBV18 | CASSPGREGTEAFF | TGTGCCAGCTCACCAGGCAGGGAGGGCACTGAAGCTTTCTTT
TRBJ1-3 | - | TRBD1 | TRBV28 | CASWTGPSGNTIYF | TGTGCCAGTTGGACAGGGCCTTCTGGAAACACCATATATTTT
TRBJ2-1 | - | - | TRBV19 | CASSDRLISYNEQFF | TGTGCCAGTAGTGACAGGCTGATCTCCTACAATGAGCAGTTCTTC
TRBJ1-2 | few | - | TRBV4-2 | CASSQVGRDGYTF | TGTGCCAGCAGCCAGGTGGGGAGGGATGGCTACACCTTC
TRBJ2-2 | - | TRBD1 | TRBV2 | CASRLSGQGLGELFF | TGTGCCAGCAGACTTTCGGGACAGGGACTGGGGGAGCTGTTTTTT
TRBJ1-3 | - | TRBD1 | TRBV27 | CASRPDRGSGNTIYF | TGTGCCAGCAGGCCCGACAGGGGCTCTGGAAACACCATATATTTT
TRBJ2-5 | - | TRBD1 | TRBV24-1 | CATSERGQGRETQYF | TGTGCCACCAGTGAACGGGGACAGGGTCGGGAGACCCAGTACTTC
TRBJ2-3 | - | TRBD2 | TRBV30 | CAWSPRGGSTDTQYF | TGTGCCTGGAGTCCACGGGGGGGTAGCACAGATACGCAGTATTTT
TRBJ2-5 | - | TRBD1 | TRBV13 | CASAGTVQETQYF | TGTGCCAGCGCAGGGACAGTACAAGAGACCCAGTACTTC
TRBJ1-5 | - | - | TRBV6-2/TRBV6-3 | CASSLAAGNQPQHF | TGTGCCAGCAGTTTGGCTGCAGGGAATCAGCCCCAGCATTTT
TRBJ2-1 | - | TRBD2 | TRBV7-9 | CASSRNELAGGEQFF | TGTGCCAGCAGCAGAAACGAATTAGCGGGCGGGGAGCAGTTCTTC
TRBJ1-2 | - | - | TRBV7-9 | CASSSGQIANYGYTF | TGTGCCAGCAGCTCTGGACAGATCGCTAACTATGGCTACACCTTC
TRBJ2-1 | - | TRBD2 | TRBV5-1 | CASSWGLAGNEQFF | TGCGCCAGCAGCTGGGGACTAGCGGGCAATGAGCAGTTCTTC
TRBJ2-1 | - | TRBD1 | TRBV7-3 | CASSSPDRGNEQFF | TGTGCCAGCAGCTCCCCGGACAGGGGGAATGAGCAGTTCTTC
TRBJ2-4 | - | - | TRBV24-1 | CATSDSGRGAKNIQYF | TGTGCCACCAGTGACTCAGGGCGGGGAGCCAAAAACATTCAGTACTTC
TRBJ2-1 | - | TRBD2 | TRBV3-1/TRBV3-2 | CASSQDSGALNEQFF | TGTGCCAGCAGCCAAGACAGCGGGGCGCTCAATGAGCAGTTCTTC
TRBJ1-5 | - | - | TRBV21-1 | CASSKAQGRQPQHF | TGTGCCAGCAGCAAAGCGCAGGGAAGACAGCCCCAGCATTTT
TRBJ2-3 | - | TRBD2 | TRBV6-2/TRBV6-3 | CASSPRPAGVYIDTQYF | TGTGCCAGCAGTCCCCGGCCCGCGGGAGTTTATATAGATACGCAGTATTTT
TRBJ2-3 | - | - | TRBV9 | CASSVEWGEDTQYF | TGTGCCAGCAGCGTAGAATGGGGGGAAGATACGCAGTATTTT